This entry features one T cell receptor beta chain sequence. Its matching antigen is unknown. The data are from a study of cytomegalovirus exposure and HLA in healthy donors. Study-wide context: The same platform was used for the roughly 110 validation repertoires as for the approximately 630 first-cohort repertoires, as reported in a later analysis.

Clones were read by immunoSEQ multiplex PCR, and TCRdb kept only the in-frame ones, dropping some. The table includes roughly 62,000 clones, roughly 94% detected once. Germline loops: CDR1 MDHEN, CDR2 SYDVKM. V was trimmed by 3 bases and J by 7 bases, leaving 12 bases between them. The CDR3 spans 13 residues. Study-level points and caveats: The tendency of first-cohort TCR clusters to co-occur in the 90 to 150 validation repertoires was the finding of a later analysis.

The clonotype was recovered from a man aged 18 to 29 in good health and CMV-seronegative. The chain links TRBV28 to TRBJ1-1; D might be TRBD1 (5 bases). The sample was PBMCs. The CDR3 nucleotides are TGTGCCAGCAGTTTGACAGACCCTTTTGAAGCTTTCTTT. It translates to CASSLTDPFEAFF.